This is a list of T cell receptor beta chains from one sample in a study of response to subunit inactivated influenza vaccine. TCRdb reprocessed the RT-PCR reads via MiXCR and lists one record per CDR3 protein. The repertoire holds 500,000 to 600,000 distinct CDR3 sequences, about 8% seen once, with roughly 13% in the top ten. The sample was PBMCs from blood, taken about 24 months after vaccination. The receptors were sampled from a man between 50 and 70 years old who received an inactivated influenza vaccine. The CDR3 runs from the conserved cysteine through the conserved F or W.

j_call v_call cdr3_aa
TRBJ2-3 TRBV24-1 CATSDPLAGDGVDTQYF
TRBJ2-7 TRBV18 CASSATDGEQYF
TRBJ1-2 TRBV5-5 CASSWDRGKSGYTF
TRBJ2-3 TRBV7-3 CASSLGYLTSGSTDTQYF
TRBJ2-5 TRBV11-2 CASSTLGGETQYF
TRBJ2-3 TRBV4-3 CASSLLSSTDTQYF
TRBJ2-1 TRBV5-4 CASSRGTSGTYNEQFF
TRBJ2-2 TRBV12-3/TRBV12-4 CASRSSGVFIGELFF
TRBJ1-1 TRBV12-3/TRBV12-4 CASSLQGRAFF
TRBJ1-1 TRBV5-1 CASSLEGPNTEAFF
TRBJ2-7 TRBV28 CASRPNGGRGEQYF
TRBJ2-5 TRBV6-2/TRBV6-3 CASSRTSGETQYF
TRBJ2-1 TRBV6-4 CASSDSERDEQFF
TRBJ1-2 TRBV7-2 CASSSSGTGVVYGYTF
TRBJ2-5 TRBV7-2 CASSTSTGAWYQETQYF
TRBJ2-1 TRBV11-2 CASSAYRGISYNEQFF
TRBJ2-2 TRBV20-1 CSATDRGGYTGELFF
TRBJ2-7 TRBV5-5 CASSLAPTQDGHF